Included here is one T cell receptor beta chain sequence, with context. Its cognate antigen is unknown. This CDR3 is also generated by other DNA sequences in the sample. This sample was included in a study of cytomegalovirus exposure and HLA in healthy donors. Study findings and constraints: In an earlier analysis, most TCR beta V segments were productive about 87% or about 30% of the time. Cytomegalovirus-associated TCR beta chains were listed, numbering some 170. It was only CMV serostatus that was available as immune exposure information.

The PCR ran on 60 Vbeta and 13 Jbeta primers. This table comes from immunoSEQ multiplex PCR, and its TCRdb copy is limited to in-frame clones, with some not included. This table has around 150,000 clones, roughly three quarters appearing once. Germline CDR1 SGHNT, CDR2 YENEEA. The CDR3 contains 14 residues. V was clipped by 0 bases and J by 0 bases, with 5 bases between them. The rearrangement links TRBV11-3 to TRBJ1-1; D gene ambiguous. Sequencing used PBMCs. The origin of this receptor is a man aged 30 to 39 in good health and CMV-seronegative. In DNA form, the CDR3 reads TGTGCCAGCAGCTTAGACGGGGTGAACACTGAAGCTTTCTTT. It encodes CASSLDGVNTEAFF.